A selection of T cell receptor beta chains follows, all from one sample in a study of cytomegalovirus exposure and HLA in healthy donors. Repertoires were generated with immunoSEQ multiplex PCR, while TCRdb's copy carries only in-frame clones and drops some. The top ten clones hold approximately 2.5% of a sample with 160,000 or so clones, about two thirds of them seen once. The sequenced sample consisted of PBMCs. These receptors were taken from a woman younger than 45 in good health and CMV-seronegative. The CDR3 runs from the conserved cysteine through the conserved F or W. Clone size appears in some rows only: once, few, many, or a class for an expanded clone.

CDR3: CSVQGIKSYEQYF
J: TRBJ2-7
V: TRBV29-1
size: .

CDR3: CASSPTGGHEQYF
J: TRBJ2-7
V: TRBV28
size: .

CDR3: CASSITGFGETQYF
J: TRBJ2-5
V: TRBV7-8
size: .

CDR3: CATGTGSNYGYTF
J: TRBJ1-2
V: TRBV19
size: .

CDR3: CASSPSTSGGREQYF
J: TRBJ2-7
V: TRBV9
size: .

CDR3: CASSRTGTGGYEQYF
J: TRBJ2-7
V: TRBV5-6
size: .

CDR3: CASSSDFPYSNQPQHF
J: TRBJ1-5
V: TRBV7-2
size: once

CDR3: CASSPGQGALYEQYF
J: TRBJ2-7
V: TRBV18
size: .

CDR3: CASSAGGGYTF
J: TRBJ1-2
V: TRBV2
size: .

CDR3: CASSSSGLAGDEQFF
J: TRBJ2-1
V: TRBV7-7
size: .

CDR3: CASSFPRGTVTYGYTF
J: TRBJ1-2
V: TRBV28
size: once

CDR3: CSAYWTSGPLSYNEQFF
J: TRBJ2-1
V: TRBV29-1
size: .

CDR3: CASSPGTVSGEQYF
J: TRBJ2-7
V: TRBV19
size: .

CDR3: CAIRPFSGSSYEQYF
J: TRBJ2-7
V: TRBV21-1
size: few

CDR3: CASSSRAQRYGYTF
J: TRBJ1-2
V: TRBV7-9
size: .

CDR3: CASSTWTGKNIQYF
J: TRBJ2-4
V: TRBV5-4
size: .

CDR3: CSARGEGKNIIYF
J: TRBJ1-3
V: TRBV29-1
size: .

CDR3: CASSPGVIYYGYTF
J: TRBJ1-2
V: TRBV28
size: .

CDR3: CASRKLSGSFNEQFF
J: TRBJ2-1
V: TRBV28
size: .

CDR3: CASRGRGGNQPQHF
J: TRBJ1-5
V: TRBV28
size: .

CDR3: CASSLLGSQETQYF
J: TRBJ2-5
V: TRBV7-9
size: few

CDR3: CASSPFRQGGKTYEQYF
J: .
V: TRBV7-9
size: .

CDR3: CASRKNAGAGEETQYF
J: TRBJ2-5
V: TRBV27
size: .

CDR3: CASSQEQGRVETQYF
J: TRBJ2-5
V: TRBV4-1
size: .

CDR3: CSVVYLHGETQYF
J: TRBJ2-5
V: TRBV29-1
size: few

CDR3: CASSLGLAGDADTQYF
J: TRBJ2-3
V: TRBV7-9
size: .

CDR3: CASSRTSGRYNEQFF
J: TRBJ2-1
V: TRBV5-8
size: .

CDR3: CASSSRGQIYGYTF
J: TRBJ1-2
V: TRBV5-6
size: .

CDR3: CASSIQGDSNQPQHF
J: TRBJ1-5
V: TRBV19
size: .

CDR3: CASSYGTPFTDTQYF
J: TRBJ2-3
V: TRBV9
size: .

CDR3: CASSLEPSFDEQFF
J: TRBJ2-1
V: TRBV11-2
size: .

CDR3: CASSLPNWRDGTDTQYF
J: TRBJ2-3
V: TRBV5-4
size: .

CDR3: CASSLSYRDGYTF
J: TRBJ1-2
V: TRBV5-8
size: .

CDR3: CASSGDSGETQYF
J: TRBJ2-5
V: TRBV9
size: .

CDR3: CASSVGGANTGELFF
J: TRBJ2-2
V: TRBV2
size: .

CDR3: CASSEIHSNQPQHF
J: TRBJ1-5
V: TRBV6-1
size: .

CDR3: CASSLWNGGYTDTQYF
J: TRBJ2-3
V: TRBV27
size: .

CDR3: CATSREGQREDTQYF
J: TRBJ2-3
V: TRBV15
size: .

CDR3: CASSLGPGTGGLQPQHF
J: TRBJ1-5
V: TRBV5-6
size: .

CDR3: CASSSGQDNQPQHF
J: TRBJ1-5
V: TRBV5-1
size: once

CDR3: CASSLAFGYEQYF
J: TRBJ2-7
V: TRBV7-7
size: .

CDR3: CASSFTAGGGETQYF
J: TRBJ2-5
V: TRBV7-2
size: few

CDR3: CASSQAERLSYNEQFF
J: TRBJ2-1
V: TRBV4-3
size: .

CDR3: CASSLQQAREQYF
J: TRBJ2-7
V: TRBV5-6
size: .

CDR3: CASKLVASGDTQYF
J: TRBJ2-3
V: TRBV2
size: .